One sample yielded the 9 T cell receptor beta chains listed below, sequenced in a study of technical replicates of blood from a handful of donors. Sequencing used immunoSEQ multiplex PCR; TCRdb keeps in-frame clones, though not all of them. The repertoire holds 60,000 to 80,000 clones, with roughly 89% as singletons. The material sequenced was PBMCs. The receptors derive from a human donor in good health. Some clones in this sample may be carry-over from other donors' samples.

J is TRBJ2-7 and V is TRBV6-6; 8 bases agree with TRBD1. The CDR3 loop spans 16 amino acids. Germline values: CDR1 MNHNY, CDR2 SVGAGI (reference sequence). J lost 4 bases, V lost 1 base, and 9 bases had no gene match. The CDR3 here is CASSYFTGQGAYEQYF. Here the CDR3 DNA reads TGTGCCAGCAGTTACTTCACCGGGCAGGGGGCATACGAGCAGTACTTC.

V is TRBV5-5 and J is TRBJ1-4, with 10 bases lining up with TRBD1. This CDR3 spans 16 amino acids. The V gene end was trimmed by 2 bases and the J gene end by 3 bases; junction bases not matched to a gene: 4. Per the germline V gene, CDR1 is SGHKS and CDR2 is YYEKEE (reference sequence). CDR3 sequence: CASSFDRGRSNEKLFF. In DNA, the CDR3 is TGTGCCAGCAGCTTCGACAGGGGGCGGTCTAATGAAAAACTGTTTTTT.

The chain recombines TRBV11-1 with TRBJ1-6; D might be TRBD1 (5 bases). The CDR3 contains 15 residues. The germline gives CDR1 SGHAT, CDR2 FQDESV (reference sequence). Trimming took off 5 bases at V and 7 bases at J, with 15 bases between the two ends. In nucleotides, the CDR3 is TGTGCCAGCAGCATCGGGGGTATAGGCAATTCACCCCTCCACTTT. This sequence encodes CASSIGGIGNSPLHF.

This clone occurred once. The chain employs TRBV30 and TRBJ2-7; 7 positions match TRBD2. Germline values: CDR1 GTSNPN, CDR2 SVGIG (reference sequence). V lost 5 bases to trimming and J lost 2 bases; unmatched junction nucleotides: 9. This CDR3 has 14 residues. In nucleotides, the CDR3 is TGTGCCTGGGCTAGTGGGGGGGTAGCCTACGAGCAGTACTTC. It yields the protein CAWASGGVAYEQYF.

The V call is TRBV5-1, the J call TRBJ1-4; 8 bases match TRBD1. CDR1 and CDR2 from the germline V gene are SGHRS and YFSETQ. The CDR3 consists of 15 residues. Trimming took 4 bases from V and 2 from J; bases not matched to a gene: 4. The chain's CDR3 is CASSPTGDTNEKLFF. For the CDR3, the DNA is TGCGCCAGCAGCCCGACAGGGGACACTAATGAAAAACTGTTTTTT.

The rearrangement joins TRBV6-5 to TRBJ1-2; D unresolved. V was shortened by 7 bases and J by 8 bases, with 17 bases between the two germline ends. Per the germline V gene, CDR1 is MNHEY and CDR2 is SVGAGI. The CDR3 is 13 residues long. In DNA form, the CDR3 reads TGTGCCAGCATAGATGGAAGTTCGCGGGGCTACACCTTC. Its protein product is CASIDGSSRGYTF.

The V and J genes are TRBV5-1 and TRBJ2-2, with 10 bases fitting TRBD2. J gave up 6 bases and V 4 bases, and 6 bases lay outside the gene matches. This CDR3 spans 15 amino acids. CDR1 is SGHRS, CDR2 YFSETQ, per germline. Here the CDR3 DNA reads TGCGCCAGCAGCCCCGTAGCGGGAGGTGCCGGGGAGCTGTTTTTT. Encoded protein: CASSPVAGGAGELFF.

The gene calls are TRBV19 and TRBJ2-7; 9 bases agree with TRBD1. Per germline, CDR1 LNHDA and CDR2 SQIVND (reference sequence). V was pared by 8 bases and J by 4 bases, with 12 bases of the junction left unmatched. The CDR3 is 15 amino acids. CDR3 in amino acids: CASGPGQGAEYEQYF. CDR3 nucleotides: TGTGCCAGTGGGCCGGGACAGGGCGCGGAGTACGAGCAGTACTTC.

This chain uses TRBV7-9 with TRBJ2-7; 11 bases align to TRBD1. Losses at the gene ends were 5 bases for V and 4 bases for J; bases not matched to a gene: 4. Germline assignment: CDR1 SEHNR and CDR2 FQNEAQ (reference sequence). The CDR3 totals 14 residues. CDR3 nucleotides: TGTGCCAGCAGCAAACGGGACAGGGGGTACGAGCAGTACTTC. This encodes CASSKRDRGYEQYF.